Following are 15 T cell receptor beta chains from one sample sequenced in a study of blood T cell repertoires in COVID-19. Profiled with immunoSEQ multiplex PCR; TCRdb holds only in-frame clones, not every one. The table has approximately 210,000 clones, about nine tenths seen once. Material for sequencing was peripheral blood. Receptors were obtained from a woman between 40 and 50 years old with acute or convalescent COVID-19.

The rearrangement joins TRBV9 to TRBJ1-1; TRBD1 matches 7 bases. J lost 0 bases, V lost 4 bases, and 9 bases had no gene match. The CDR3 has 16 amino acids. Germline V gene sequence: CDR1 SGDLS, CDR2 YYNGEE. CDR3 sequence: CASSPGTAFMNTEAFF. Here the CDR3 DNA reads TGTGCCAGCAGCCCCGGGACAGCCTTCATGAACACTGAAGCTTTCTTT.

The rearrangement uses TRBV9 and TRBJ2-2; weak D call: TRBD2 (6 bases). The germline gives CDR1 SGDLS, CDR2 YYNGEE. V dropped 0 bases and J dropped 4 bases, with 16 bases sitting between them. The CDR3 spans 17 residues. CDR3 residues: CASSVAFGGLGTGELFF. The CDR3 coding sequence is TGTGCCAGCAGCGTAGCTTTTGGGGGGTTGGGCACCGGGGAGCTGTTTTTT.

This sequence joins TRBV3-1 (or the pseudogene TRBV3-2) and TRBJ2-3, with D possibly being TRBD2 (7 bases). The V end was cut by 1 base, the J end by 0 bases, with 11 bases between. CDR1 and CDR2 from the germline V gene are LGHDT and YNNKEL (reference sequence). There are 16 residues in the CDR3. CDR3 region: CASSQVAGASTDTQYF. CDR3 sequence (DNA): TGTGCCAGCAGCCAAGTGGCGGGGGCGAGCACAGATACGCAGTATTTT.

This chain links TRBV19 with TRBJ1-5; D not resolved. The CDR3 loop spans 15 amino acids. Germline CDR1 and CDR2: LNHDA and SQIVND (reference sequence). Trimming took 5 bases from V and 2 from J, leaving 13 bases between them. The CDR3 region is CASSLREVGNQPQHF. CDR3 in DNA: TGTGCCAGTAGTCTAAGGGAGGTCGGCAATCAGCCCCAGCATTTT.

This chain joins TRBV7-3 and TRBJ1-4; 7 nucleotides match TRBD1. The V segment lost 3 bases and the J segment 0 bases; nucleotides outside the gene matches: 7. This CDR3 has 17 residues. Germline V CDR1 and CDR2: SGHTA, FQGTGA. CDR3 sequence: CASSFPQGYATNEKLFF. CDR3 coding DNA: TGTGCCAGCAGCTTCCCACAGGGGTACGCAACTAATGAAAAACTGTTTTTT.

The chain recombines TRBV5-1 with TRBJ2-1, with 10 positions matching TRBD2. This CDR3 contains 15 residues. The germline CDR1 and CDR2 sequences are SGHRS and YFSETQ. V lost 0 bases to trimming and J lost 4 bases; unmatched junction nucleotides: 1. The CDR3 here is CASSLGTSGYNEQFF. CDR3 DNA sequence: TGCGCCAGCAGCTTGGGGACTAGCGGATACAATGAGCAGTTCTTC. The full variable domain, in which reference TRBV5-1 and TRBJ2-1 provide the parts outside the CDR3, is KAGVTQTPRYLIKTRGQQVTLSCSPISGHRSVSWYQQTPGQGLQFLFEYFSETQRNKGNFPGRFSGRQFSNSRSEMNVSTLELGDSALYLCASSLGTSGYNEQFFGPGTRLTVL.

This chain uses TRBV7-2 with TRBJ1-5; 8 bases are a match to TRBD1. The CDR3 consists of 16 residues. Germline V lookup: CDR1 SGHTA, CDR2 FQGNSA. The ends lost 4 bases at V and 0 bases at J; junction bases unmatched: 5. As DNA, the CDR3 is TGTGCCAGCAGCTGGGGACAGGCCTCTAGCAATCAGCCCCAGCATTTT. Its protein is CASSWGQASSNQPQHF.

V usage is TRBV6-5 and J usage is TRBJ1-2, with 8 bases lining up with TRBD1. Germline V gene lookup returns CDR1 MNHEY and CDR2 SVGAGI. The CDR3 totals 14 residues. With 6 bases clipped from V and 3 bases from J, the junction kept 6 bases outside the gene matches. CDR3 nucleotides: TGTGCCAGCAGAGGACAGGGTTTGTACTATGGCTACACCTTC. This sequence encodes CASRGQGLYYGYTF.

This rearrangement joins TRBV6-5 to TRBJ1-5; a weak D match, TRBD1 (6 bases). V was shortened by 10 bases and J by 2 bases, with 15 bases between the two germline ends. Germline CDR1 is MNHEY and CDR2 is SVGAGI. The CDR3 has 14 residues. The CDR3 reads CATKGGGGNQPQHF. CDR3 DNA: TGTGCCACCAAGGGCGGGGGCGGCAATCAGCCCCAGCATTTT.

V gene TRBV5-1 combines with J gene TRBJ2-5; the D is unclear. Germline V gives CDR1 SGHRS, CDR2 YFSETQ. The CDR3 extends over 11 amino acids. V shed 4 bases and J shed 2 bases, with 3 bases lying between them. CDR3 region: CASSLQETQYF. CDR3 DNA: TGCGCCAGCAGCCTACAAGAGACCCAGTACTTC.

The chain links TRBV7-9 to TRBJ1-2, with 7 bases identical to TRBD1. Per the germline V gene, CDR1 is SEHNR and CDR2 is FQNEAQ (reference sequence). This CDR3 contains 16 residues. V was pared by 4 bases and J by 6 bases, with 14 bases of the junction left unmatched. As DNA, the CDR3 is TGTGCCAGCAGCTCCTGGACAGGTCTCGCCAAACATGGCTACACCTTC. This codes for CASSSWTGLAKHGYTF.

The rearrangement joins TRBV18 to TRBJ2-1; D might be TRBD2 (6 bases). Germline loops: CDR1 KGHSH, CDR2 LQKENI. V was cut by 0 bases and J by 6 bases, with 12 bases left in between. The CDR3 loop spans 15 amino acids. The CDR3 region has the DNA TGTGCCAGCTCACCACCGCAAGGGACTTCCAATGAGCAGTTCTTC. Protein: CASSPPQGTSNEQFF.

This clone is a singleton in its sample. The V and J genes are TRBV19 and TRBJ2-1, with TRBD2 as a possible D gene (5 bases). The CDR3 is 14 residues long. Trimming cost V 3 bases and J 10 bases, with 16 bases left between them. Germline CDR1 reads LNHDA; CDR2 reads SQIVND (reference sequence). CDR3 sequence reads: CASSIKPAVEEQFF. Written as DNA, the CDR3 is TGTGCCAGTAGTATTAAACCAGCGGTGGAGGAGCAGTTCTTC. Complete variable domain (other parts from reference TRBV19 and TRBJ2-1): DGGITQSPKYLFRKEGQNVTLSCEQNLNHDAMYWYRQDPGQGLRLIYYSQIVNDFQKGDIAEGYSVSREKKESFPLTVTSAQKNPTAFYLCASSIKPAVEEQFFGPGTRLTVL.

V is TRBV19 and J is TRBJ1-2; 11 bases match TRBD1. Trimming removed 5 bases from V and 2 bases from J; junction bases left unmatched: 1. The CDR3 extends over 14 amino acids. Germline CDR1 LNHDA, CDR2 SQIVND (reference sequence). The CDR3 DNA reads TGTGCCAGTAGTGGGGACAGGGGGAACTATGGCTACACCTTC. Protein sequence: CASSGDRGNYGYTF.

The V and J genes are TRBV19 and TRBJ1-5, with D maybe TRBD1 (6 bases). Trimming removed 6 bases at V and 11 bases at J, with 17 bases between. The germline V gene encodes CDR1 LNHDA and CDR2 SQIVND (reference sequence). CDR3 length: 13 residues. DNA for the CDR3: TGTGCCAGTAGCCCCGACAGGTCAGGAGCCCAGCATTTT. Residues: CASSPDRSGAQHF.